These 21 T cell receptor beta chains share one sample of origin, sequenced in a study of T cells expressing NK-cell markers. After re-calling the 5' RACE reads, TCRdb lists one entry per CDR3 protein, DNA absent. This sample's table has about 190,000 distinct CDR3 sequences. The sequenced sample consisted of blood T cells: a sorted CD56 or NKG2C T cell subset, CD4+ or CD8+ T cells, or bulk PBMC T cells (not recorded which). Every receptor here comes from a man between 18 and 69 years old in good health.

V usage is TRBV29-1 and J usage is TRBJ2-2. The CDR3 is 12 amino acids. Looked up from germline, CDR1 is SQVTM and CDR2 is ANQGSEA. This chain's CDR3 is CSGRQDTGELFF.

CDR3 sequence: CAISESRGSNTGELFF. The gene calls are TRBV10-3 and TRBJ2-2. Germline V gene data show CDR1 as ENHRY and CDR2 as SYGVKD. The CDR3 is made up of 16 amino acids.

The rearrangement links TRBV2 to TRBJ1-6; lacking DNA, the TRBD1 call made by TCRdb goes unchecked. Germline V gene data show CDR1 as SNHLY and CDR2 as FYNNEI. CDR3 length: 14 amino acids. This CDR3 is CASRVTGIGSPLHF.

The chain links TRBV5-5 to TRBJ2-1; TCRdb reports TRBD2, a call that lacks DNA to check it against. The CDR3 runs to 15 residues. The germline V gene has CDR1 SGHKS and CDR2 YYEKEE (reference sequence). CDR3 sequence: CASSFGAGGRNEQFF.

The chain has TRBV25-1 and TRBJ2-2; TCRdb's assignment of TRBD2 cannot be checked, as there is no DNA. Germline V gene data show CDR1 as MGHDK and CDR2 as SYGVNS. This CDR3 region has 17 residues. The CDR3 here is CASSERGTSGARGELFF.

This chain joins TRBV20-1 and TRBJ2-7; TCRdb outputs TRBD1, but without DNA this stays unchecked. The germline CDR1 and CDR2 sequences are DFQATT and SNEGSKA (reference sequence). The CDR3 runs 15 residues. CDR3 region: CSATSDRGVPYEQYF.

The chain uses TRBV20-1 and TRBJ2-1. The CDR3 sequence is 15 residues long. Germline V gives CDR1 DFQATT, CDR2 SNEGSKA (reference sequence). CDR3: CSARVLYYVNNEQFF.

The chain has TRBV6-2 or TRBV6-3 and TRBJ1-5. CDR3 size: 13 residues. The germline V gene has CDR1 MNHEY and CDR2 SVGEGT. CDR3 sequence: CASSRLRYQPQHF.

The J gene is TRBJ2-3, the V gene TRBV6-1; TCRdb selects TRBD1, and the lack of DNA leaves this call unchecked. Germline V gene lookup returns CDR1 MNHNS and CDR2 SASEGT. The CDR3 spans 15 residues. The CDR3 region is CASTTGQGIADTQYF.

The chain has TRBV7-6 and TRBJ2-7; the TRBD2 assignment by TCRdb is unverifiable without DNA. CDR3 length equals 17 residues. Germline CDR1 SGHVS, CDR2 FNYEAQ. This CDR3 reads CASSPSQSLAGLYEQYF.

This chain links TRBV7-9 with TRBJ2-7; TCRdb returns TRBD2, unconfirmable since there is no DNA. Per the germline V gene, CDR1 is SEHNR and CDR2 is FQNEAQ (reference sequence). The CDR3 is 15 amino acids. The CDR3 sequence is CASSSLERGGYEQYF.

The rearrangement links TRBV19 to TRBJ1-5; the D call of TRBD1 rests on TCRdb alone, since no DNA is present to check it. The CDR3 loop spans 16 amino acids. Germline CDR1 and CDR2: LNHDA and SQIVND (reference sequence). This CDR3 is CASTEGTGDDGQPQHF.

The chain joins TRBV7-6 to TRBJ1-2; absent DNA, TCRdb's TRBD1 call cannot be checked. This CDR3 is 13 amino acids long. Germline assignment: CDR1 SGHVS and CDR2 FNYEAQ. Here the CDR3 reads CASSPGSFYGYTF.

The chain joins TRBV28 to TRBJ1-5; TCRdb gives TRBD1 as the D gene, but with no DNA this cannot be confirmed. Germline CDR1 reads MDHEN; CDR2 reads SYDVKM. The CDR3 is 15 amino acids. This CDR3 reads CASSFFGQGNQPQHF.

The chain joins TRBV5-1 to TRBJ1-6; the TCRdb D gene call, TRBD1, has no DNA to confirm it. The CDR3 covers 17 residues. Germline loops: CDR1 SGHRS, CDR2 YFSETQ. The CDR3 reads CASSFIPGQGSGSPLHF.

V and J are TRBV11-2 and TRBJ1-3; TCRdb's D call, TRBD1, is unchecked because there is no DNA. The CDR3 covers 19 residues. Germline values: CDR1 SGHAT, CDR2 FQNNGV. CDR3 protein: CASSLDPPGTIFSGNTIYF.

The chain carries TRBV13 and TRBJ1-1; TCRdb gives TRBD1 as the D gene, but with no DNA this cannot be confirmed. The CDR3 is 15 residues long. In germline, CDR1 is PRHDT, CDR2 FYEKMQ (reference sequence). This CDR3 reads CASSLEGGQSAEAFF.

The chain is built from TRBV12-3 or TRBV12-4 and TRBJ2-1. The CDR3 runs 15 residues. CDR3 region: CASNLGGTTYNEQFF.

This chain uses TRBV2 with TRBJ1-1; TCRdb's D gene call, TRBD1, goes unchecked for lack of DNA. CDR1 and CDR2 from the germline V gene are SNHLY and FYNNEI. The CDR3 loop spans 13 amino acids. The CDR3 sequence: CASGWTENTEAFF.

The chain is built from TRBV4-2 and TRBJ2-7; the TRBD2 assignment by TCRdb is unverifiable without DNA. This CDR3 spans 19 amino acids. The germline V gene has CDR1 LGHNA and CDR2 YNFKEQ. CDR3 amino acids: CASSPLGPGLAGGTYEQYF.

V gene TRBV5-6 combines with J gene TRBJ2-1; TCRdb lists TRBD1, though no DNA is available to test this call. The CDR3 has 13 amino acids. Germline CDR1 is SGHDT and CDR2 is YYEEEE. Here the CDR3 reads CASSSETGDEQFF. Full variable domain (rest looked up from reference TRBV5-6 and TRBJ2-1): DAGVTQSPTHLIKTRGQQVTLRCSPKSGHDTVSWYQQALGQGPQFIFQYYEEEERQRGNFPDRFSGHQFPNYSSELNVNALLLGDSALYLCASSSETGDEQFFGPGTRLTVL.